This is a list of T cell receptor beta chains from one sample in a study of response to subunit inactivated influenza vaccine. TCRdb itself ran the RT-PCR reads through MiXCR, one entry per CDR3 protein. Of about 540,000 distinct CDR3 sequences listed, under 30% are singletons. The sample was also linked to a second study, of T cells expressing NK-cell markers.

Sequences were derived from CD4+ T cells sorted from PBMCs, sampled approximately 13 days after vaccination. All receptors come from a man aged 45-60 years who received an inactivated influenza vaccine. CDR3s include the opening cysteine and the closing phenylalanine or tryptophan. D genes are given only for firm matches. Size values are once, few and many counts, or a class for expanded clones, and some rows have none.

TGCAGTGCCTCGCGAGCGTGGGAGACCCAGTACTTC CSASRAWETQYF TRBJ2-5 TRBV20-1 . .
TGTGCCAGCAGCTTAGTAGGCGGGGGGCGCCAAGAGACCCAGTACTTC CASSLVGGGRQETQYF TRBJ2-5 TRBV11-2 TRBD2 .
TGTGCCAGCAGTTATGGGTCAGGTGAAAAACTGTTTTTT CASSYGSGEKLFF TRBJ1-4 TRBV6-5 . few
TGCAGTGCTAGTCAGGCGGTGAATGAGCAGTTCTTC CSASQAVNEQFF TRBJ2-1 TRBV20-1 . few
TGTGCCAGCAGACAGCATAGCACAGATACGCAGTATTTT CASRQHSTDTQYF TRBJ2-3 TRBV6-1 . .
TGTGCCAGCAAACCCCGCGCGCTTTACAATGAGCAGTTCTTC CASKPRALYNEQFF TRBJ2-1 TRBV12-3/TRBV12-4 . few
TGTGCCAGCAGCCCCCGGCTAGCGGCGACCACCGGGGAGCTGTTTTTT CASSPRLAATTGELFF TRBJ2-2 TRBV11-2 TRBD2 .
TGTGCCAGCAGCTTAGCCCAGGGGGCGCTTTACGAGCAGTACTTC CASSLAQGALYEQYF TRBJ2-7 TRBV7-2 TRBD1 few
TGTGCCAGCAAACAGGGACCGCGCTGGAGAGAGCAGTACTTC CASKQGPRWREQYF TRBJ2-7 TRBV6-2/TRBV6-3 . many
TGCAGTTTGAGGGCAACGAACACCGGGGAGCTGTTTTTT CSLRATNTGELFF TRBJ2-2 TRBV20-1 . .
TGTGCCAGCAGCCTTACAAGCGGGAGGGCCTCCTACAATGAGCAGTTCTTC CASSLTSGRASYNEQFF TRBJ2-1 TRBV28 TRBD2 few
TGTGCCTGGAGTTATGGTAGACTTCGCAATGAGCAGTTCTTC CAWSYGRLRNEQFF TRBJ2-1 TRBV30 . .
TGTGCCAGTAGTTTCTTGGGGAGCACCGGGGAGCTGTTTTTT CASSFLGSTGELFF TRBJ2-2 TRBV19 . .
TGTGCCACTCGCGGGCGCGAAGGTTACAATGAGCAGTTCTTC CATRGREGYNEQFF TRBJ2-1 TRBV12-3/TRBV12-4 . many
TGTGCCAGCACCCCCCGGGGTCCGGGCTCAGCGTCGTACAATGAGCAGTTCTTC CASTPRGPGSASYNEQFF TRBJ2-1 TRBV7-8 . few
TGTGCCACCAGTGACACACTAGCGGGGGAGTACAATGAGCAGTTCTTC CATSDTLAGEYNEQFF TRBJ2-1 TRBV24-1 TRBD2 .
TGTGCCAGTACCAAGACTAGCGGGGGCCCAGAGACCCAGTACTTC CASTKTSGGPETQYF TRBJ2-5 TRBV19 TRBD2 few
TGTGCCAGCAGTTATAGAGTATGGGGTTCCCCCCTGGGACCATATGGCTACACCTTC CASSYRVWGSPLGPYGYTF TRBJ1-2 TRBV6-5 . .
TGCAGCGTTAACACGCCGGGACCCCATGGCTACACCTTC CSVNTPGPHGYTF TRBJ1-2 TRBV29-1 . few
TGTGCCAGCAGTTACGAAGCTGCTTGGCTAGGGTATGGCTACACCTTC CASSYEAAWLGYGYTF TRBJ1-2 TRBV6-6 . few
TGTGCCAGCAGTTTAGGCGGGACAGAGAATTCACCCCTCCACTTT CASSLGGTENSPLHF TRBJ1-6 TRBV12-3/TRBV12-4 TRBD1 .
TGTGCCAGCAGACAAAACCTTATGAACACTGAAGCTTTCTTT CASRQNLMNTEAFF TRBJ1-1 TRBV7-9 . .
TGTGCCAGCAGTGAGGGACGCCAATGGGGGAGCACAGATACGCAGTATTTT CASSEGRQWGSTDTQYF TRBJ2-3 TRBV9 . .
TGTGCTAGTGGTTTCCAGGGTACTGAACGTACCTACAATGAGCAGTTCTTC CASGFQGTERTYNEQFF TRBJ2-1 TRBV12-5 . few
TGTGCCACCAGCAGAGGGGGGCGAGGGAGTCAAGAGACCCAGTACTTC CATSRGGRGSQETQYF TRBJ2-5 TRBV15 . .